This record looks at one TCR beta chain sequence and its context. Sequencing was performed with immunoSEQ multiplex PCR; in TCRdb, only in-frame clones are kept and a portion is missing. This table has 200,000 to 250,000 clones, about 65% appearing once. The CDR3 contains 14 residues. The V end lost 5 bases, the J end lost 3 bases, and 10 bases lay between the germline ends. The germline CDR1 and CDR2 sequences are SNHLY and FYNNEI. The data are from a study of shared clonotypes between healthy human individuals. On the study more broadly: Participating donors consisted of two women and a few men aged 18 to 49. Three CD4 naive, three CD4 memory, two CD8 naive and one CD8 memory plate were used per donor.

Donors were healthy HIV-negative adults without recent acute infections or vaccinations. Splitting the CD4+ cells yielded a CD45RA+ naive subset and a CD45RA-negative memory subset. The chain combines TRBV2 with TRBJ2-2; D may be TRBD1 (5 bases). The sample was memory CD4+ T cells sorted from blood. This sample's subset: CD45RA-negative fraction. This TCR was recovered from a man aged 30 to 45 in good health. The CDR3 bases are TGTGCCAGCAGTTTCGACAGATACACCGGGGAGCTGTTTTTT. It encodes CASSFDRYTGELFF.